Listed below are T cell receptor beta chains from one sample, sequenced in a study of blood T cell repertoires in COVID-19. Sequencing used immunoSEQ multiplex PCR; TCRdb keeps in-frame clones, though not all of them. This table holds 200,000 or so clones, more than 75% found once. The source material was PBMCs or T cells enriched from blood (not recorded which). The receptors here all came from a man aged 25-45 years in a cohort exposed to, infected with or recovered from COVID-19 (not recorded which). Each CDR3 is given with its conserved first and last residue. A D gene is named only where the DNA matches it firmly. Expanded clones are given a class, and other clones once, few, many or no size at all.

DNA: TGTGCCAGCAGTCCCCCGGGAGGTTTTAACGAGCAGTACTTC
CDR3: CASSPPGGFNEQYF
V: TRBV25-1
D: TRBD2
size: .
J: TRBJ2-7

DNA: TGTGCCAGCAGCTTAGTACAGGGGGAAACTTACAATGAGCAGTTCTTC
CDR3: CASSLVQGETYNEQFF
V: TRBV7-6
D: TRBD1
size: .
J: TRBJ2-1

DNA: TGTGCCAGCAGCCGGCTGGGGACAGGGGAGGATGAGCAGTTCTTC
CDR3: CASSRLGTGEDEQFF
V: TRBV5-8
D: TRBD1
size: .
J: TRBJ2-1

DNA: TGCGCCAGCAGCCAAGCCGGGACTAGCGGAGACCGATACGAGCAGTACTTC
CDR3: CASSQAGTSGDRYEQYF
V: TRBV4-1
D: TRBD2
size: .
J: TRBJ2-7

DNA: TGTGCCAGCAGCCTACAGGGAGCTGGAAACACCATATATTTT
CDR3: CASSLQGAGNTIYF
V: TRBV27
D: .
size: .
J: TRBJ1-3

DNA: TGCAGCGTTGTAGTACCGAGACAGGGCGTCAGATACAATGAGCAGTTCTTC
CDR3: CSVVVPRQGVRYNEQFF
V: TRBV29-1
D: TRBD1
size: .
J: TRBJ2-1

DNA: TGTGCCAGCAGCCCCCGGGTAGCGGCTTACAATGAGCAGTTCTTC
CDR3: CASSPRVAAYNEQFF
V: TRBV7-9
D: .
size: .
J: TRBJ2-1

DNA: TGTGCCAGCAGCCAAGATCCGAGGGCCAACACTGAAGCTTTCTTT
CDR3: CASSQDPRANTEAFF
V: TRBV3-1/TRBV3-2
D: .
size: .
J: TRBJ1-1

DNA: TGTGCCAGCAGCTTGGGAGGGAGCAATCAGCCCCAGCATTTT
CDR3: CASSLGGSNQPQHF
V: TRBV5-5
D: .
size: .
J: TRBJ1-5

DNA: TGTGCCAGCAGTCTCGCAGGGGCAGGGCCCCAGCATTTT
CDR3: CASSLAGAGPQHF
V: TRBV2
D: .
size: many
J: TRBJ1-5

DNA: TGTGCCAGCTCCCCTCCCCGGAGGCTCAATCAGCCCCAGCATTTT
CDR3: CASSPPRRLNQPQHF
V: TRBV7-8
D: .
size: .
J: TRBJ1-5

DNA: TGTGCCAGCAGCGTGGGACTAGCGGGAGCCTACAATGAGCAGTTCTTC
CDR3: CASSVGLAGAYNEQFF
V: TRBV7-3
D: TRBD2
size: .
J: TRBJ2-1

DNA: TGTGCCAGCAGCTCCACCCAATGGAGGAGCACAGATACGCAGTATTTT
CDR3: CASSSTQWRSTDTQYF
V: TRBV7-9
D: .
size: .
J: TRBJ2-3

DNA: TGTGCCAGCAGTCTCAGGGTCGGTTCACCCCTCCACTTT
CDR3: CASSLRVGSPLHF
V: TRBV27
D: .
size: .
J: TRBJ1-6

DNA: TGTGCCAGCAGCGTGGGACAGCCGAACACTGAAGCTTTCTTT
CDR3: CASSVGQPNTEAFF
V: TRBV7-9
D: TRBD1
size: .
J: TRBJ1-1

DNA: TGTGCCAGCAGCTTTAACGTGGGGGCAGGGACCTACAATGAGCAGTTCTTC
CDR3: CASSFNVGAGTYNEQFF
V: TRBV7-3
D: .
size: once
J: TRBJ2-1

DNA: TGTGCCAGTAGTATACCTCGGGGTTCGACCGAAGAGACCCAGTACTTC
CDR3: CASSIPRGSTEETQYF
V: TRBV19
D: .
size: .
J: TRBJ2-5

DNA: TGCAGCGTTGAGAGGGATGGCTACACCTTC
CDR3: CSVERDGYTF
V: TRBV29-1
D: .
size: .
J: TRBJ1-2

DNA: TGTGCCAGCAGTTTCAGCGGGACTAGCGTTGGAGAGACCCAGTACTTC
CDR3: CASSFSGTSVGETQYF
V: TRBV27
D: TRBD2
size: .
J: TRBJ2-5

DNA: TGTGCCACGACAGTGACCACGAACACCGGGGAGCTGTTTTTT
CDR3: CATTVTTNTGELFF
V: TRBV2
D: .
size: once
J: TRBJ2-2

DNA: TGTGCCAGCAGTGACTCGCAGGGGGCAGATACGCAGTATTTT
CDR3: CASSDSQGADTQYF
V: TRBV6-4
D: TRBD1
size: medium-sized
J: TRBJ2-3

DNA: TGTGCCAGCAGTCCCCCCCCTTGGGGCAGGGGTGAAACTGAAGCTTTCTTT
CDR3: CASSPPPWGRGETEAFF
V: TRBV28
D: .
size: .
J: TRBJ1-1

DNA: TGTGCCAGTAGGACAGGGGAGGGCTATGGCTACACCTTC
CDR3: CASRTGEGYGYTF
V: TRBV19
D: TRBD1
size: .
J: TRBJ1-2

DNA: TGTGCCAGCAGCCCCTGGACAGGGGGCGGGGATGAGCAGTTCTTC
CDR3: CASSPWTGGGDEQFF
V: TRBV9
D: TRBD1
size: once
J: TRBJ2-1

DNA: TGTGCCAGCAGTTACTGGCGGGGACAAGAGACCCAGTACTTC
CDR3: CASSYWRGQETQYF
V: TRBV6-2/TRBV6-3
D: .
size: once
J: TRBJ2-5

DNA: TGTGCCAGCAGCTTTGGTGACAACTACGAGCAGTACTTC
CDR3: CASSFGDNYEQYF
V: TRBV5-4
D: .
size: few
J: TRBJ2-7

DNA: TGTGCCAGCTCACCAGACGGGAGGAACACAGATACGCAGTATTTT
CDR3: CASSPDGRNTDTQYF
V: TRBV18
D: TRBD2
size: .
J: TRBJ2-3

DNA: TGTGCCAGCAGCGAACGGGACACGGTGCGGTTTAACTATGGCTACACCTTC
CDR3: CASSERDTVRFNYGYTF
V: TRBV9
D: .
size: .
J: TRBJ1-2

DNA: TGTGCCAGCAGCGTAGGGGCTTCTAGCACAGATACGCAGTATTTT
CDR3: CASSVGASSTDTQYF
V: TRBV9
D: .
size: .
J: TRBJ2-3

DNA: TGTGCCAGCAGCTTCCTTAGCACCGGGGAGCTGTTTTTT
CDR3: CASSFLSTGELFF
V: TRBV7-3
D: .
size: .
J: TRBJ2-2

DNA: TGTGCCAGCAGGCCGACTAGCGGCCAAGAGACCCAGTACTTC
CDR3: CASRPTSGQETQYF
V: TRBV2
D: TRBD2
size: .
J: TRBJ2-5

DNA: TGTGCCAGCAGTTACTCCGGGCAGGGTGGCTACACCTTC
CDR3: CASSYSGQGGYTF
V: TRBV6-6
D: .
size: .
J: TRBJ1-2

DNA: TGTGCCAGCAGCCAAGTTCGTGGGGGCGAAGAGACCCAGTACTTC
CDR3: CASSQVRGGEETQYF
V: TRBV14
D: .
size: .
J: TRBJ2-5

DNA: TGTGCCACCAGTGACCGGGACAGGGGGCCTGTCGGGGAGCTGTTTTTT
CDR3: CATSDRDRGPVGELFF
V: TRBV24-1
D: TRBD1
size: .
J: TRBJ2-2

DNA: TGTGCCAGCAGTTCCCGCCGGACTAGCGGGAGTAATGAGCAGTTCTTC
CDR3: CASSSRRTSGSNEQFF
V: TRBV27
D: TRBD2
size: few
J: TRBJ2-1

DNA: TGTGCCAGCAGTTACCCACAGGGCGCCCAGTACTTC
CDR3: CASSYPQGAQYF
V: TRBV6-5
D: .
size: .
J: TRBJ2-5

DNA: TGTGCCAGCTCACCCCTGGGAGTGAACACTGAAGCTTTCTTT
CDR3: CASSPLGVNTEAFF
V: TRBV18
D: .
size: .
J: TRBJ1-1

DNA: TGTGCCAGCAGAGGACAGGCGAAGTATGGCTACACCTTC
CDR3: CASRGQAKYGYTF
V: TRBV28
D: TRBD1
size: .
J: TRBJ1-2

DNA: TGTGCCAGCAGCGCCGGGACAGGGAGGCCCGGGGAGCTGTTTTTT
CDR3: CASSAGTGRPGELFF
V: TRBV7-9
D: TRBD1
size: .
J: TRBJ2-2

DNA: TGTGCCAGCTATGCCGGGACAGGGGCCACCGGGGAGCTGTTTTTT
CDR3: CASYAGTGATGELFF
V: TRBV18
D: TRBD1
size: .
J: TRBJ2-2

DNA: TGTGCCAGCAGCGAGATAGGGACAGGGAACACTGAAGCTTTCTTT
CDR3: CASSEIGTGNTEAFF
V: TRBV9
D: TRBD1
size: .
J: TRBJ1-1

DNA: TGTGCCAGCAGCTCTGACAGCGATAATTCACCCCTCCACTTT
CDR3: CASSSDSDNSPLHF
V: TRBV7-9
D: .
size: .
J: TRBJ1-6

DNA: TGTGCCACCAGCAGAGGCCAAGGGGGGGACTACAATGAGCAGTTCTTC
CDR3: CATSRGQGGDYNEQFF
V: TRBV15
D: .
size: .
J: TRBJ2-1

DNA: TGTGCCAGCAGTTACTCGGCGGGAGATGTGTCAGATACGCAGTATTTT
CDR3: CASSYSAGDVSDTQYF
V: TRBV6-2/TRBV6-3
D: TRBD2
size: .
J: TRBJ2-3

DNA: TGTGCCACCCTGGAGATGAACACTGAAGCTTTCTTT
CDR3: CATLEMNTEAFF
V: TRBV28
D: .
size: .
J: TRBJ1-1

DNA: TGTGCCAGCAGTTACGGAGGGACAGCCTATGGCTACACCTTC
CDR3: CASSYGGTAYGYTF
V: TRBV6-5
D: TRBD1
size: .
J: TRBJ1-2

DNA: TGTGCCAGCAGCCTCGACAGGGTGAATGAGCAGTTCTTC
CDR3: CASSLDRVNEQFF
V: TRBV7-3
D: TRBD1
size: .
J: TRBJ2-1

DNA: TGTGCCACCAGCAGAGAAGTGCAGGGAAATTCACCCCTCCACTTT
CDR3: CATSREVQGNSPLHF
V: TRBV15
D: .
size: once
J: TRBJ1-6

DNA: TGTGCCAGCAGTTTTATACAGGATCAGCCCCAGCATTTT
CDR3: CASSFIQDQPQHF
V: TRBV12-3/TRBV12-4
D: .
size: .
J: TRBJ1-5

DNA: TGTGCCAGCAGCTTAAGAGTTGGGCAGAATGAAGCTTTCTTT
CDR3: CASSLRVGQNEAFF
V: TRBV7-2
D: .
size: .
J: TRBJ1-1